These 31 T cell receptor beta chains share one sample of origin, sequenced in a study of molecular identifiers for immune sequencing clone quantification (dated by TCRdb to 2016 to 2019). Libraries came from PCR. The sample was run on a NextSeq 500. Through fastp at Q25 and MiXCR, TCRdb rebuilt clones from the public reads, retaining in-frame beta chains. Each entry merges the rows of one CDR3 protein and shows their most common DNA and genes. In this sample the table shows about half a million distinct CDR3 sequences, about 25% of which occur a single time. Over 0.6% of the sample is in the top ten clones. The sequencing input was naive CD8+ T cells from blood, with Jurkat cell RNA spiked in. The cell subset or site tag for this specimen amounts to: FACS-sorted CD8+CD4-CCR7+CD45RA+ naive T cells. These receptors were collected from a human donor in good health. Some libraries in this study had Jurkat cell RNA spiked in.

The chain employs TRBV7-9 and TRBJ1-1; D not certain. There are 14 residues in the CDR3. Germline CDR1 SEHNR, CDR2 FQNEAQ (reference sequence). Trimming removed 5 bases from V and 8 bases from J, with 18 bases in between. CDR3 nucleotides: TGTGCCAGCAGCCCCTCGCGGGCAGACGGGGAAGCTTTCTTT. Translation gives CASSPSRADGEAFF.

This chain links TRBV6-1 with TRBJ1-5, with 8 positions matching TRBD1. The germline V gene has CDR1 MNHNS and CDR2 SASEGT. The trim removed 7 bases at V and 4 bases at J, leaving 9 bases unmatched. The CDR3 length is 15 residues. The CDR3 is CASTSWTGTNQPQHF. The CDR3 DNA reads TGTGCCAGCACTAGCTGGACAGGGACTAATCAGCCCCAGCATTTT.

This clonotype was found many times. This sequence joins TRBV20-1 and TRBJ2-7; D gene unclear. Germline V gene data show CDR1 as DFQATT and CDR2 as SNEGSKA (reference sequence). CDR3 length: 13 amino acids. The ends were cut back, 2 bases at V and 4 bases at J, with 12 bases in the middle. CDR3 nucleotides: TGCAGTGCTAGATATGCAGGCGAGTACGAGCAGTACTTC. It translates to CSARYAGEYEQYF.

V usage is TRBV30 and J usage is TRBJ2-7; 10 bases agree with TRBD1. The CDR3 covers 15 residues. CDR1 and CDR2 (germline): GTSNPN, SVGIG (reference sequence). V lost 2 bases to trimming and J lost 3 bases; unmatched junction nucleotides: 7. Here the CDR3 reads CAWSTGQGVHYEQYF. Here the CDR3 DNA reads TGTGCCTGGAGTACCGGACAGGGGGTACACTACGAGCAGTACTTC.

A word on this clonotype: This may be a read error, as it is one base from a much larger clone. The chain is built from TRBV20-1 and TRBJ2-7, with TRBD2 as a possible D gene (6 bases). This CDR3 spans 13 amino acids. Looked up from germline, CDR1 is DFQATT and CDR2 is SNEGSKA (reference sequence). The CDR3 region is CSALDYSHYEQCF. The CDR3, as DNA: TGCAGTGCTTTGGACTACTCCCACTACGAGCAGTGCTTC.

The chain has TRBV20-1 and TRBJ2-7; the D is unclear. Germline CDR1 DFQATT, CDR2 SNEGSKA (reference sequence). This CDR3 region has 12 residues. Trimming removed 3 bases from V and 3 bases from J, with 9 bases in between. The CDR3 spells CSASDRIYEQYF. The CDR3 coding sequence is TGCAGTGCTAGCGACCGAATCTACGAGCAGTACTTC.

The CDR3 DNA sequence: TGCGCCAGCAGCCAGCTCATGGAATACGAGCAGTACTTC. Its translation: CASSQLMEYEQYF. The V and J genes are TRBV4-1 and TRBJ2-7; no firm D call. This CDR3 has 13 residues. Germline V gives CDR1 MGHRA, CDR2 YSYEKL. Deletions cut 3 bases from V and 4 bases from J, with 10 bases between.

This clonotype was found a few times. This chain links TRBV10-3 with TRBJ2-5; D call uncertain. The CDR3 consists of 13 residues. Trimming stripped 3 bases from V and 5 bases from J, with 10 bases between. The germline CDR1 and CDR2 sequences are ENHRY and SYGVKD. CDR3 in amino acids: CAISDSVLETQYF. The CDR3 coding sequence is TGTGCCATCAGTGACTCGGTGTTGGAGACCCAGTACTTC.

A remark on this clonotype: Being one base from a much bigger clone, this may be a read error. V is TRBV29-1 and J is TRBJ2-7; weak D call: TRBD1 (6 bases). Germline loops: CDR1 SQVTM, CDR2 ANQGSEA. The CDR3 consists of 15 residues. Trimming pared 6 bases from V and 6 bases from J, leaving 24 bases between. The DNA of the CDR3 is TGCAGCGTCGCTTCGTGCAGGGGACCTTCTGGCGAGCAGTACTTC. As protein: CSVASCRGPSGEQYF.

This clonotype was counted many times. CDR3 sequence: CASSRDGETYEQYF. The CDR3 DNA reads as TGTGCCAGCAGCCGGGACGGGGAAACCTACGAGCAGTACTTC. The genes are TRBV9 and TRBJ2-7; D is tentatively TRBD1 or TRBD2 (5 bases each). The CDR3 is made up of 14 amino acids. The germline CDR1 and CDR2 sequences are SGDLS and YYNGEE. V lost 4 bases and J 2 bases, leaving 13 bases between the germline ends.

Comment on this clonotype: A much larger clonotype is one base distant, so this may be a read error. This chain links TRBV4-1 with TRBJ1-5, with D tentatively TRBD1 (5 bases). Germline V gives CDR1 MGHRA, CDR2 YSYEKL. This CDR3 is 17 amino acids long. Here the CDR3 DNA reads TGCGCCGGCAGCCCAGGGCCAGGACCCGAATTCAATCAGCCCCAGCATTTT. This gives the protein CAGSPGPGPEFNQPQHF.

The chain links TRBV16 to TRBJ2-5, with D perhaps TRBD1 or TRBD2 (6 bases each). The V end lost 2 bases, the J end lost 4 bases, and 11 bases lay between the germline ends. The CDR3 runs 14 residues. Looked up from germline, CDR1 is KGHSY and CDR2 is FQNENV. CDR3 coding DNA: TGTGCCAGCAGCCAACATTGGGGGGCAGAGACCCAGTACTTC. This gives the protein CASSQHWGAETQYF.

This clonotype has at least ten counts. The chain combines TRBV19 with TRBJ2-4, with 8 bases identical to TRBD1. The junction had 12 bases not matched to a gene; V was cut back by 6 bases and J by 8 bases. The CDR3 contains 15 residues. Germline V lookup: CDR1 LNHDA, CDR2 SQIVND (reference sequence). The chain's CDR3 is CASSPGQEISDIQYF. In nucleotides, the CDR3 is TGTGCCAGTAGCCCGGGACAGGAGATCTCGGACATTCAGTACTTC. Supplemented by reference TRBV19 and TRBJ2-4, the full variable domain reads DGGITQSPKYLFRKEGQNVTLSCEQNLNHDAMYWYRQDPGQGLRLIYYSQIVNDFQKGDIAEGYSVSREKKESFPLTVTSAQKNPTAFYLCASSPGQEISDIQYFGAGTRLSVL.

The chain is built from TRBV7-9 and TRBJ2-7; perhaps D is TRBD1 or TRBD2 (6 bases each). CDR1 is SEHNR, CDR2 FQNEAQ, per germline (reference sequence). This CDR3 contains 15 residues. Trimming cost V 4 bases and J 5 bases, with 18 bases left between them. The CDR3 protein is CASSSSAGEVHEQYF. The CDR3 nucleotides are TGTGCCAGCAGCTCCTCGGCAGGGGAGGTCCACGAGCAGTACTTC.

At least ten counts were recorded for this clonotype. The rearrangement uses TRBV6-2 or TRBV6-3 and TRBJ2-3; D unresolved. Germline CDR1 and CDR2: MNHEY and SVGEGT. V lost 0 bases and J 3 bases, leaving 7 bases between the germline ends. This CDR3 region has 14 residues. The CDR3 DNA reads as TGTGCCAGCAGTTACTCGACGGTGACAGATACGCAGTATTTT. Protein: CASSYSTVTDTQYF.

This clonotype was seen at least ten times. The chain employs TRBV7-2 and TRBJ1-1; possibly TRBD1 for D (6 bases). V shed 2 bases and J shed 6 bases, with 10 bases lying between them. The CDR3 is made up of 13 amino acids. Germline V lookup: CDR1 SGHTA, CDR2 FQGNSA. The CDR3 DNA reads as TGTGCCAGCAGCTTATCAGGGGTTGCTGAAGCTTTCTTT. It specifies CASSLSGVAEAFF.

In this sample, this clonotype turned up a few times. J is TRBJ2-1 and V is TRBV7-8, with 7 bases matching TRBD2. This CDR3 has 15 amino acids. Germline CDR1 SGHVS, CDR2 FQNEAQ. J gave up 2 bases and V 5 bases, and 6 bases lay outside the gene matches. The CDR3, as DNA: TGTGCCAGCAGCATCGGGGGGTCTGCCTACAATGAGCAGTTCTTC. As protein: CASSIGGSAYNEQFF.

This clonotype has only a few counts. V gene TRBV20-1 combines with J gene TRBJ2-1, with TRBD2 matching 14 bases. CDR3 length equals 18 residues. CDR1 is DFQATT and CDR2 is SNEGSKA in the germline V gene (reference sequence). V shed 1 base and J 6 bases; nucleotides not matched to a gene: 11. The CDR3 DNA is TGCAGTGCTAGAGTCCCCATGACTAGCGGGGGGGGAAGCAATGAGCAGTTCTTC. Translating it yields CSARVPMTSGGGSNEQFF.

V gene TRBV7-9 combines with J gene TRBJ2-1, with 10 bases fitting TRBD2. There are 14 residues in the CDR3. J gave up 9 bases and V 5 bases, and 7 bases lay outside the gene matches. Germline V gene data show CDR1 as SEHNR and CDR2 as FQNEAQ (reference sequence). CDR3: CASSPDPSGGEQFF. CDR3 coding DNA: TGTGCCAGCAGCCCGGACCCTAGCGGGGGTGAGCAGTTCTTC.

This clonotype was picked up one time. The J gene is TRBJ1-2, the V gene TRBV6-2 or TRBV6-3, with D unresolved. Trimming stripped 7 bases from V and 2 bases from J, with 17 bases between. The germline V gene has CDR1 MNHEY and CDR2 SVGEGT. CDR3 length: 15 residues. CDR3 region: CASTTGADVNYGYTF. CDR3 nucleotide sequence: TGTGCCAGCACAACCGGCGCAGACGTAAACTATGGCTACACCTTC.

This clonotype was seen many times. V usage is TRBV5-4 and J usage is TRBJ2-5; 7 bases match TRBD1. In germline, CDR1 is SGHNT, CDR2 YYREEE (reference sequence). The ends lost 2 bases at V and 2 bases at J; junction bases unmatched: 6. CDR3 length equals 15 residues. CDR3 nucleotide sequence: TGTGCCAGCAGCTTAACCGGGACAGCACAAGAGACCCAGTACTTC. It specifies CASSLTGTAQETQYF.

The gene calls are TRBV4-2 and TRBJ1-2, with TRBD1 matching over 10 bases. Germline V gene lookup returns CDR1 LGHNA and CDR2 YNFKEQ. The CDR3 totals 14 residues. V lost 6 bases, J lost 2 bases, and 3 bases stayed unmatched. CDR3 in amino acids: CASRRTGGNYGYTF. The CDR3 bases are TGTGCCAGCAGGCGGACAGGGGGGAACTATGGCTACACCTTC.

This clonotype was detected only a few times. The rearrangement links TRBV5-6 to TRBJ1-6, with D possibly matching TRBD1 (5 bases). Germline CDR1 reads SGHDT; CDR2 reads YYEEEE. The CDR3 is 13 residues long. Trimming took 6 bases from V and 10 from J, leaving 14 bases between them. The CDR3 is CASTQGPGSPLHF. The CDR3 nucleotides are TGTGCCAGCACCCAGGGACCCGGCTCACCCCTCCACTTT.

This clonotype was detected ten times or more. DNA for the CDR3: TGTGCCAGCAGTTACTCGGCTAGCGGGGGAGAGACCCAGTACTTC. It yields the protein CASSYSASGGETQYF. This chain connects TRBV6-5 to TRBJ2-5; 10 bases agree with TRBD2. CDR3 length: 15 residues. With V trimmed by 0 bases and J by 4 bases, 2 bases remained unmatched. Germline V gives CDR1 MNHEY, CDR2 SVGAGI.

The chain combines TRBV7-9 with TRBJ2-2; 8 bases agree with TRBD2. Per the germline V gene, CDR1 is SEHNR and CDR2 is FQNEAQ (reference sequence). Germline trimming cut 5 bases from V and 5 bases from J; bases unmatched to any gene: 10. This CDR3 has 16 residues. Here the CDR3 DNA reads TGTGCCAGCAGCCCATCTAGCGGCGGGGGGACCGGGGAGCTGTTTTTT. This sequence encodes CASSPSSGGGTGELFF.

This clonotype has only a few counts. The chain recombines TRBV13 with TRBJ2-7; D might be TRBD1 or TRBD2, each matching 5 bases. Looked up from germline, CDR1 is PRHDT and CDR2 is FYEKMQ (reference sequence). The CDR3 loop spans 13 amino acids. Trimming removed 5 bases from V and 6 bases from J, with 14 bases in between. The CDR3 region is CASSPSGAREQYF. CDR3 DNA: TGTGCCAGCAGCCCCTCCGGGGCTCGCGAGCAGTACTTC.

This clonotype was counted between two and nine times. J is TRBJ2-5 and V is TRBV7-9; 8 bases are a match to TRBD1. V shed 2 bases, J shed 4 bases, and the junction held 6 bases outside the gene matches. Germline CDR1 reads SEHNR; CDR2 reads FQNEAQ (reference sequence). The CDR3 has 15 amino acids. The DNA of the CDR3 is TGTGCCAGCAGCTTAATCGTGGGACAGGCAGAGACCCAGTACTTC. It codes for CASSLIVGQAETQYF.

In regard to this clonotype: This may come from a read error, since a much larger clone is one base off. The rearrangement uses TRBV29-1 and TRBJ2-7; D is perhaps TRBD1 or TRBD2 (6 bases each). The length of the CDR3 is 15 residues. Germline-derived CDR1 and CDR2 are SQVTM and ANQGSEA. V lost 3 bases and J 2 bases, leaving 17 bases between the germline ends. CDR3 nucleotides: TGCAGCGTTGAGGCCATGGCAGGGGAGGCCTACGAGCAGTACTTC. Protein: CSVEAMAGEAYEQYF.

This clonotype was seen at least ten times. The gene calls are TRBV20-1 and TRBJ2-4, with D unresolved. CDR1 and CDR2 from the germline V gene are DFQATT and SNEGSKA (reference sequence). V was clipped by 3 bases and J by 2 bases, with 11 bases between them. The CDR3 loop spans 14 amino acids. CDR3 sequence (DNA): TGCAGTGCTAGGGACCCTGGGCCCAAAAACATTCAGTACTTC. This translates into CSARDPGPKNIQYF.

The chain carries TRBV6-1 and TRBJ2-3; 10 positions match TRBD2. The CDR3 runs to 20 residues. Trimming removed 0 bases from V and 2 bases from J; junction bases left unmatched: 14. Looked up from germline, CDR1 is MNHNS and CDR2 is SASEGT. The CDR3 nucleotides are TGTGCCAGCAGTGAAGCCCCCCGGGTAGCTAGCGGGGGCTACACAGATACGCAGTATTTT. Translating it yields CASSEAPRVASGGYTDTQYF.

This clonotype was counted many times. The CDR3 bases are TGTGCCAGCAGCTCAGCGACTAGCTCCGATACGCAGTATTTT. It is translated as CASSSATSSDTQYF. The rearrangement joins TRBV7-9 to TRBJ2-3, with 7 bases lining up with TRBD2. CDR3 length equals 14 residues. The V gene's germline CDR1 is SEHNR and CDR2 FQNEAQ (reference sequence). J was trimmed by 6 bases and V by 4 bases; bases with no gene match: 7.